This T cell receptor beta chain stems from a study of T cells in severe cutaneous drug reactions. Carbamazepine had induced Stevens-Johnson syndrome or toxic epidermal necrolysis in the sequenced donors. The CDR3 is made up of 11 amino acids. Germline V gene lookup returns CDR1 MDHEN and CDR2 SYDVKM. The iRepertoire multiplex PCR system with TCR subtype-specific primers built both bulk and single-cell libraries. TCRdb re-called the multiplex PCR reads and catalogs CDR3 proteins one per entry, DNA excluded. The sample features 20,000 to 25,000 distinct CDR3 sequences, with approximately 7% in its top ten.

This chain connects TRBV28 to TRBJ2-1. Material for sequencing was PBMCs. The receptor was derived from a human donor with toxic epidermal necrolysis, a severe cutaneous drug reaction. The CDR3 loop reads CASSLRDEQFF.